The sequence of this T cell receptor beta chain was determined in a study of blood T cell repertoires in COVID-19. Whole-study context: Researchers got acute and convalescent COVID-19 samples from the United States, Italy and Spain. PBMCs, B-cell-depleted T cells, or T cells were the source of the cDNA or gDNA that made up the material.

In the authors' methods: The assay estimated nucleated cells by amplifying reference gene primers. Sequenced by immunoSEQ multiplex PCR; TCRdb stores in-frame clones only, minus some. Clone size and the V and J calls come from that table; the DNA yielded D and trimming. The table includes 95,000 to 120,000 clones, over 70% detected once. The CDR3 runs to 14 residues. Looked up from germline, CDR1 is SGHTS and CDR2 is YDEGEE. V lost 4 bases, J lost 10 bases, and 5 bases stayed unmatched. The clonotype was recovered from a man in his forties or fifties with acute or convalescent COVID-19. What was sequenced was peripheral blood. The rearrangement joins TRBV5-8 to TRBJ1-6; 10 bases fit TRBD1. This CDR3 reads CASSGDRGRSPLHF. The CDR3 nucleotides read TGTGCCAGCAGCGGGGACAGGGGCAGGTCACCCCTCCACTTT.